The present T cell receptor beta chain was sequenced within a study of identical twins. Overall study results and limits: Fewer insertions marked abundant cord blood beta clonotypes; young adult naive trended weakly, memory not at all. The models systematically underestimated how much out-of-frame TCR alpha was shared in monozygotic twins. Alpha sequences out of frame and shared by twins had excess low generation probability.

Through template switching, a universal primer site was introduced, and the cDNA contained unique molecular identifiers. TCRdb re-called the 5' RACE reads with MiXCR, one entry per CDR3 protein. The sample yields around 1.7 million distinct CDR3 sequences, about 32% seen once. To note about this clonotype: Its antigen remains unknown.

Trimming took 0 bases from V and 11 from J, leaving 12 bases between them. Per the germline V gene, CDR1 is SGDLS and CDR2 is YYNGEE. The CDR3 is made up of 14 amino acids. The receptor's source is a newborn girl in good health. Sequencing was performed on cord blood. The chain carries TRBV9 and TRBJ1-6; perhaps TRBD1 as D (5 bases). The chain's CDR3 is CASSVAPGTTPLHF. CDR3 DNA: TGTGCCAGCAGCGTAGCTCCGGGGACGACACCCCTCCACTTT.